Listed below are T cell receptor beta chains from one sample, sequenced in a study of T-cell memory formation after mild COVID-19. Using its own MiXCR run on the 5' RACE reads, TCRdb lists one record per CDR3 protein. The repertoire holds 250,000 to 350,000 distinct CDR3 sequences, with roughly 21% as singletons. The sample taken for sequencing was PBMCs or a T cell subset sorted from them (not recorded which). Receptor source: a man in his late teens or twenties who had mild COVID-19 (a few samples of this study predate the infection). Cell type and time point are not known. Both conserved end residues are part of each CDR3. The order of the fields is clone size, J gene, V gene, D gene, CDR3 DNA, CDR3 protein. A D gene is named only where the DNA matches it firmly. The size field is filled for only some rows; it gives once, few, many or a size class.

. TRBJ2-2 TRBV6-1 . TGTGCCAGCAGTGAAGTACAAGTGAACACCGGGGAGCTGTTTTTT CASSEVQVNTGELFF
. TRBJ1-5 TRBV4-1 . TGCGCCAGCAGCCAAGGGCCCGGGCAGATGCGCAATCAGCCCCAGCATTTT CASSQGPGQMRNQPQHF
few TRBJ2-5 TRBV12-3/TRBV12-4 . TGTGCCAGCAGTTTAGTTACGGAGACCCAGTACTTC CASSLVTETQYF
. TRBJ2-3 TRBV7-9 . TGTGCCAGCAGCGGTCGGCCGGGACTCGAGGATACGCAGTATTTT CASSGRPGLEDTQYF
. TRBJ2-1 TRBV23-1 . TGCGCCAGCAGTCAAAAGGGAGGCCTGTATGAGCAGTTCTTC CASSQKGGLYEQFF
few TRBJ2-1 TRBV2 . TGTGCCAGCAGCTTAAACATCGGGGCCGAGCAGTTCTTC CASSLNIGAEQFF
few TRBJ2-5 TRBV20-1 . TGCAGTGCTAGACTCTCACGGAGGGAGACCCAGTACTTC CSARLSRRETQYF
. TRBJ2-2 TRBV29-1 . TGCAGCGTTGAGGGGAAAAAGAACACCGGGGAGCTGTTTTTT CSVEGKKNTGELFF
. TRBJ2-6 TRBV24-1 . TGTGCCACCGGGGACCCAGGGGCCAACGTCCTGACTTTC CATGDPGANVLTF
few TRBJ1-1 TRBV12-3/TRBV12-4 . TGTGCCAGCAGCATGGTGAACACTGAAGCTTTCTTT CASSMVNTEAFF
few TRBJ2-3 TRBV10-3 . TGTGCCATCAGTGATCGGGGATCAGATACGCAGTATTTT CAISDRGSDTQYF
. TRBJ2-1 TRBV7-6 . TGTGCCAGCAGCTTAGGACCTGGGGACTACAATGAGCAGTTCTTC CASSLGPGDYNEQFF
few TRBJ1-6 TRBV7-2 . TGTGCCAGCAGCCCCGGGCCCAGCAGCAATTCACCCCTCCACTTT CASSPGPSSNSPLHF
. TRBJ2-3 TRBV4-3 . TGCGCCAGCAGCCAAGAGAGGGGACCCACAGATACGCAGTATTTT CASSQERGPTDTQYF
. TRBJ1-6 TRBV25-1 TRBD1 TGTGCATCGAACCCGGGACAGGGAGCCTCACCCCTCCACTTT CASNPGQGASPLHF
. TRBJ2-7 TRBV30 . TGTGCCTGGAGTTGGGACTTCTCCTACGAGCAGTACTTC CAWSWDFSYEQYF
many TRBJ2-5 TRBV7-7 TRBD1 TGTGCTAGCAGCTTAGGGGGGACAGGTGGAGAGACCCAGTACTTC CASSLGGTGGETQYF
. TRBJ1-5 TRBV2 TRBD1 TGTGCCAGTGAAGGGGAACGGGACAGCCCAAAAGGGGATCAGCCCCAGCATTTT CASEGERDSPKGDQPQHF
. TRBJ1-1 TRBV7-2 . TGTGCCAGCAGTTACAGGGACACTGAAGCTTTCTTT CASSYRDTEAFF
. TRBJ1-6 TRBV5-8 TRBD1 TGTGCCAGCAGCATTAGACAGGGCCCTTCACCCCTCCACTTT CASSIRQGPSPLHF
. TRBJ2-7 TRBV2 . TGTGCCAGCAACGACCTTCTTTCCGAGCAGTACTTC CASNDLLSEQYF
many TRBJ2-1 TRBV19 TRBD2 TGTGCCAGTAGTTCGACTAGCGGGGACTACAATGAGCAGTTCTTC CASSSTSGDYNEQFF
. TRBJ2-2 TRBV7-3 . TGTGCCAGCAGCTTAACAGGTCGTAGCGCGGGCGGGGAGCTGTTTTTT CASSLTGRSAGGELFF
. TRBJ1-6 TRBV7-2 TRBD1 TGTGCCAGCAGCTCAGCAGGGGGCAATTCACCCCTCCACTTT CASSSAGGNSPLHF
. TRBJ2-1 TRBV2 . TGTGCCAGCAGGGGGTCGCGTGAGCAGTTCTTC CASRGSREQFF
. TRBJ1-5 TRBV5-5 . TGTGCCAGCAGCTTGGAGTGGGCTGATCAGCCCCAGCATTTT CASSLEWADQPQHF
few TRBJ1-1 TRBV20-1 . TGCAGTGCTAGAGCCCATTTGGGGAACACTGAAGCTTTCTTT CSARAHLGNTEAFF
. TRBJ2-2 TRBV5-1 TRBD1 TGCGCCAGCTACGCTTTGGACAGGGGGTTTTCGGAGCTGTTTTTT CASYALDRGFSELFF
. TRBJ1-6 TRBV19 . TGTGCCAGTAGTGGCGGGGCGCGGGGTTCACCCCTCCACTTT CASSGGARGSPLHF
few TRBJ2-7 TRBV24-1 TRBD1 TGTGCCACCAGTGGGATACAGGGGTCTTACGAGCAGTACTTC CATSGIQGSYEQYF
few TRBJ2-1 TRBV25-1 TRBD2 TGTGCCAGCCAGCGGGGGCTAATCTCCTACAATGAGCAGTTCTTC CASQRGLISYNEQFF
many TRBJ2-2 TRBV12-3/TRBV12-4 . TGTGCCAGCAGTCGAGGGGTCGAGGGATGGACCGGGGAGCTGTTTTTT CASSRGVEGWTGELFF